One and the same sample provided the 25 T cell receptor beta chains below, sequenced in a study of T cells expressing NK-cell markers (TCRdb year 2020). The library was obtained by 5' RACE. The reads were generated on an Illumina HiSeq 2000. Based on TCRdb reprocessing of the reads, there is one entry per CDR3 protein sequence, and DNA is missing. This sample's table lists hundreds of thousands of distinct CDR3 sequences. The biggest ten clones account for around 3.3% of the sample. Sequencing was done on a sample of blood T cells: a sorted CD56 or NKG2C T cell subset, CD4+ or CD8+ T cells, or bulk PBMC T cells (not recorded which). These receptors all stem from a man younger than 30 in good health. Donor details come from another sample of the same person, matched by shared clones.

This chain uses TRBV20-1 with TRBJ1-2. In germline, CDR1 is DFQATT, CDR2 SNEGSKA (reference sequence). The CDR3 contains 14 residues. CDR3 region: CSARSAERVGGYTF.

The CDR3 sequence is CASSEIVFNTEAFF. V usage is TRBV6-1 and J usage is TRBJ1-1. The V gene's germline CDR1 is MNHNS and CDR2 SASEGT. There are 14 residues in the CDR3.

V usage is TRBV4-2 and J usage is TRBJ2-4; the D call from TCRdb, TRBD1, cannot be confirmed without DNA. The V gene's germline CDR1 is LGHNA and CDR2 YNFKEQ. The CDR3 covers 13 residues. Here the CDR3 reads CASSQGTENIQYF.

This chain links TRBV29-1 with TRBJ2-5; with no DNA, the TCRdb D assignment of TRBD1 cannot be verified. CDR3 length: 13 residues. In germline, CDR1 is SQVTM, CDR2 ANQGSEA. CDR3 residues: CSAGGQGLETQYF.

The V call is TRBV15, the J call TRBJ1-3. Germline assignment: CDR1 LNHNV and CDR2 YYDKDF (reference sequence). The CDR3 covers 16 residues. The CDR3 region is CATSRDPGGSGNTIYF.

This chain connects TRBV25-1 to TRBJ2-7; without DNA, the TCRdb call of TRBD2 cannot be checked. This CDR3 is 15 amino acids long. CDR1 and CDR2 from the germline V gene are MGHDK and SYGVNS. This chain's CDR3 is CASSEYAGGYDEQYF.

The chain uses TRBV10-3 and TRBJ1-2; the D call from TCRdb, TRBD1, cannot be confirmed without DNA. The CDR3 runs to 13 residues. Germline CDR1 ENHRY, CDR2 SYGVKD. CDR3 residues: CAISKQGNYGYTF.

The gene calls are TRBV12-3 or TRBV12-4 and TRBJ2-5; the D call of TRBD1 rests on TCRdb alone, since no DNA is present to check it. The CDR3 is made up of 14 amino acids. CDR3: CASSRDSAQETQYF.

The genes are TRBV25-1 and TRBJ2-5; TCRdb returns TRBD2, unconfirmable since there is no DNA. CDR3 length equals 20 residues. Germline lookup yields CDR1 MGHDK and CDR2 SYGVNS. The CDR3 here is CASSGAGLAGDGGIRETQYF.

The V and J genes are TRBV12-3 or TRBV12-4 and TRBJ2-1; TCRdb's D call, TRBD1, is unchecked because there is no DNA. This CDR3 has 14 amino acids. CDR3: CASSLAGGGYEQFF.

V gene TRBV12-3 or TRBV12-4 combines with J gene TRBJ2-5; checking the TCRdb D call of TRBD2 is not possible without DNA. The length of the CDR3 is 17 residues. The CDR3 protein is CASSGLAGLSGGETQYF.

J is TRBJ2-1 and V is TRBV12-3 or TRBV12-4; TCRdb designates TRBD1, a call that cannot be tested without DNA. This CDR3 is built from 15 residues. This chain's CDR3 is CASRRTLDNYNEQFF.

This chain connects TRBV14 to TRBJ2-1; TCRdb designates TRBD2, a call that cannot be tested without DNA. Germline assignment: CDR1 SGHDN and CDR2 FVKESK. The CDR3 has 15 amino acids. The CDR3 sequence is CASSQEPGTRNEQFF.

The chain recombines TRBV7-9 with TRBJ2-3; there is no DNA to check the TCRdb D call of TRBD1. CDR1 is SEHNR, CDR2 FQNEAQ, per germline (reference sequence). The CDR3 contains 14 residues. CDR3 sequence: CASSAPDKTDTQYF.

V gene TRBV29-1 combines with J gene TRBJ2-2. Germline values: CDR1 SQVTM, CDR2 ANQGSEA. The CDR3 spans 13 residues. CDR3 sequence reads: CSVDSPDSRELFF.

V is TRBV28 and J is TRBJ2-5; TCRdb's assignment of TRBD1 cannot be checked, as there is no DNA. Germline V gene lookup returns CDR1 MDHEN and CDR2 SYDVKM. The CDR3 has 14 amino acids. CDR3 amino acids: CASSFPLSGQTQYF.

This chain connects TRBV2 to TRBJ1-1; TCRdb's D call, TRBD1, is unchecked because there is no DNA. Per the germline V gene, CDR1 is SNHLY and CDR2 is FYNNEI. This CDR3 has 16 amino acids. The CDR3 is CASSEQTGTGNTEAFF.

This sequence joins TRBV5-1 and TRBJ2-1. The germline V gene encodes CDR1 SGHRS and CDR2 YFSETQ. This CDR3 is built from 14 residues. This chain's CDR3 is CASSSRSSYNEQFF.

The J gene is TRBJ2-3, the V gene TRBV5-1; TCRdb returns TRBD1, unconfirmable since there is no DNA. The CDR3 covers 15 residues. In germline, CDR1 is SGHRS, CDR2 YFSETQ. The CDR3 loop is CASSLVTGYTDTQYF.

V usage is TRBV11-2 and J usage is TRBJ2-1; the D call of TRBD1 rests on TCRdb alone, since no DNA is present to check it. CDR3 length: 18 amino acids. The germline CDR1 and CDR2 sequences are SGHAT and FQNNGV. This CDR3 reads CASSSLLDQDRAHNEQFF.

This chain links TRBV7-3 with TRBJ2-1; TCRdb's D call, TRBD2, is unchecked because there is no DNA. Germline V gene data show CDR1 as SGHTA and CDR2 as FQGTGA. CDR3 length: 15 residues. CDR3 protein: CASSLNGLAGNEQFF.

V and J are TRBV20-1 and TRBJ2-3; there is no DNA to check the TCRdb D call of TRBD2. Germline lookup yields CDR1 DFQATT and CDR2 SNEGSKA (reference sequence). This CDR3 has 18 amino acids. CDR3 region: CSARVAGTSGREADTQYF.

The chain employs TRBV13 and TRBJ1-3. Germline V gene lookup returns CDR1 PRHDT and CDR2 FYEKMQ (reference sequence). The CDR3 consists of 17 residues. The CDR3 spells CASSLFAATLSGNTIYF.

This rearrangement joins TRBV6-2 or TRBV6-3 to TRBJ2-1; no DNA is available, so the TRBD2 call from TCRdb remains unchecked. Germline CDR1 reads MNHEY; CDR2 reads SVGEGT. CDR3 size: 16 residues. The CDR3 loop is CASSYQFGLGGNEQFF.

The chain links TRBV6-2 or TRBV6-3 to TRBJ2-2; TCRdb reports TRBD1, a call that lacks DNA to check it against. Germline V gene data show CDR1 as MNHEY and CDR2 as SVGEGT. CDR3 length equals 16 residues. CDR3: CASSITAARLARELFF.